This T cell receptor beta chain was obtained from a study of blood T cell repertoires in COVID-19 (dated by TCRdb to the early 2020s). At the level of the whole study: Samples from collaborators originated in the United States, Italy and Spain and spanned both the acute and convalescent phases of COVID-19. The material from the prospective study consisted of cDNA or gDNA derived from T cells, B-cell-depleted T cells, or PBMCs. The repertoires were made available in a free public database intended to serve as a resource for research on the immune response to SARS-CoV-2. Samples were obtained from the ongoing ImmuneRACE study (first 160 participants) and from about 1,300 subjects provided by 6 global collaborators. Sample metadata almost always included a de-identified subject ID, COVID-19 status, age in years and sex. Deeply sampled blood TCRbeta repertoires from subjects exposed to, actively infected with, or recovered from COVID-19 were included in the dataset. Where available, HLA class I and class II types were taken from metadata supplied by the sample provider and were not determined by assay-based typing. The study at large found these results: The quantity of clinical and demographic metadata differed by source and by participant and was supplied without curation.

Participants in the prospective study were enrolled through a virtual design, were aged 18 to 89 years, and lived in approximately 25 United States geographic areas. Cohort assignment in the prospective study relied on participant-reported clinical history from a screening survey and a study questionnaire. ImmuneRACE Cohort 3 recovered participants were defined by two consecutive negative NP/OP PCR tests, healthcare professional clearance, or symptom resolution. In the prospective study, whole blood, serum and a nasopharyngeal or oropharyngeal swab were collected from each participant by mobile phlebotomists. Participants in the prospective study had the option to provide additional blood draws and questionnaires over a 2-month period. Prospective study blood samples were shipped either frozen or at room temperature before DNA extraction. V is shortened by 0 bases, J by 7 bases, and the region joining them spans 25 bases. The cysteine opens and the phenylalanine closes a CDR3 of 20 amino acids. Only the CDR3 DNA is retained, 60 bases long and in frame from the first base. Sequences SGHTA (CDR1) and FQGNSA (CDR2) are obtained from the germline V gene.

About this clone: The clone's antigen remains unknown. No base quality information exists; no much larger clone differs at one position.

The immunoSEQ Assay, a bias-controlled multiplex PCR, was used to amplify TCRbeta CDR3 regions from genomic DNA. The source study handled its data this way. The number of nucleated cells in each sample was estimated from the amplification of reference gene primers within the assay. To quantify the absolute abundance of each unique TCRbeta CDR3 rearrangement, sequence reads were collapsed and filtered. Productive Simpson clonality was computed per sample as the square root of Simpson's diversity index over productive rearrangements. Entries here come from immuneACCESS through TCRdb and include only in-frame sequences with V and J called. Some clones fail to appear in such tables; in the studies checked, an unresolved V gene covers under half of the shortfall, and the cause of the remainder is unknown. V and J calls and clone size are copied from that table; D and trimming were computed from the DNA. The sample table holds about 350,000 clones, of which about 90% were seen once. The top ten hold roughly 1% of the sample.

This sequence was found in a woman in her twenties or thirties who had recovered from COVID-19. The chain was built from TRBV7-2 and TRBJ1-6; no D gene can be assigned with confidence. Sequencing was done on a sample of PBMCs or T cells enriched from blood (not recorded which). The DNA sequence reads TGTGCCAGCAGCTTAGCGCTGGGTGTCAGTCAACGGGGTGTGAATTCACCCCTCCACTTT. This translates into CASSLALGVSQRGVNSPLHF.